Sequencing of this T cell receptor (beta chain) was carried out in a study of T cells in localized non-small cell lung cancer. A remark on this clone: Its antigen is currently unknown.

Assay used: immunoSEQ multiplex PCR; TCRdb lists only in-frame clones, some missing. The data contain roughly 6,800 clones, approximately 15% of them seen just once; the ten biggest clones take up about 4.8%. Germline CDR1 reads ENHRY; CDR2 reads SYGVKD. This CDR3 region has 15 residues. The V and J ends lost 2 bases and 2 bases respectively, with 12 bases between them. Adjacent lung lacking atypia came from at least 2 cm beyond the tumor margin. General study points: Adjacent lung was found to contain a median about 62 of the top 100 tumor clones. Peak T cell clonality was found in uninvolved adjacent lung, exceeding tumor.

This rearrangement joins TRBV10-3 to TRBJ1-2; D is unclear. This sample comprised normal lung tissue next to the tumor, obtained before any cancer treatment. The receptor was isolated from a male donor at least 60 years old with stage II squamous cell lung carcinoma. The CDR3 DNA sequence: TGTGCCATCAGTGAGAAAGAGGGCACCAACTATGGCTACACCTTC. Translating gives CAISEKEGTNYGYTF.